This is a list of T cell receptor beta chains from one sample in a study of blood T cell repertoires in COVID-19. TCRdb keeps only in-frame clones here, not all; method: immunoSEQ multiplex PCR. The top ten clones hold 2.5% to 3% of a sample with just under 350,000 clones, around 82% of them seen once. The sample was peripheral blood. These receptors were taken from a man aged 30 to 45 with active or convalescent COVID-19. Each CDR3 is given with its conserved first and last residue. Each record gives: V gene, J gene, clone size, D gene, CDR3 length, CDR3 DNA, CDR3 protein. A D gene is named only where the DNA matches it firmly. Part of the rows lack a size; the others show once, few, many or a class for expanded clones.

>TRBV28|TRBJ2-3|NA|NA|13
TGTGCCAGCAGGCCCAGGTTTACAGATACGCAGTATTTT
CASRPRFTDTQYF
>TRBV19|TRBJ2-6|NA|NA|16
TGTGCCAGTAGTATTGGCCTCTTCTCTGGGGCCAACGTCCTGACTTTC
CASSIGLFSGANVLTF
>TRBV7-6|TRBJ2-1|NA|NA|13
TGTGCCAGCAGCTTAGCTACGCGGGGTGAGCAGTTCTTC
CASSLATRGEQFF
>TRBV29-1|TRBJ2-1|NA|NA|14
TGCAGCACCGGGCTCATGGACTACCCCAATGAGCAGTTCTTC
CSTGLMDYPNEQFF
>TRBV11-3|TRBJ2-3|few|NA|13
TGTGCCAGCAGCGCCCAGGGGATAGATACGCAGTATTTT
CASSAQGIDTQYF
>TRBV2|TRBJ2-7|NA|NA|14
TGTGCCAGCAGTGAAGGTTGGAGCTCCTACGAGCAGTACTTC
CASSEGWSSYEQYF
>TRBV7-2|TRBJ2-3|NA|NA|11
TGTGCCAGCAGCTTAGTTCGGACTTGGCATTTT
CASSLVRTWHF
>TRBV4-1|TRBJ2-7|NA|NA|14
TGCGCCAGCAGCCAAAATTTGTTGGGGGGCGAGCAGTACTTC
CASSQNLLGGEQYF
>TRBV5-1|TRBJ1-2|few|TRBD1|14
TGCGCCAGCAGCTCTACCGACAGGGGGTATGGCTACACCTTC
CASSSTDRGYGYTF
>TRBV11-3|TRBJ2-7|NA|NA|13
TGTGCCAGCAGCCCCGGACAGCCCATGGGGCAGTACTTC
CASSPGQPMGQYF
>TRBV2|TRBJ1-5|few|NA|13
TGTGCCAGCAGTGCGGCGGGAGATCAGCCCCAGCATTTT
CASSAAGDQPQHF
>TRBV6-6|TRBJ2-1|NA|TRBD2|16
TGTGCCAGCAGTTACTCGTACAGCGGGGGCCACAATGAGCAGTTCTTC
CASSYSYSGGHNEQFF
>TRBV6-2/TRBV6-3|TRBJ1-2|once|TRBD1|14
TGTGCCAGCAGTTACCCACAGGGGGCTTGGGGCTACACCTTC
CASSYPQGAWGYTF
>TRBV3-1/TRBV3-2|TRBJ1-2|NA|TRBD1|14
TGTGCCAGCAGTCCCGCAGGGGGCCACTATGGCTACACCTTC
CASSPAGGHYGYTF
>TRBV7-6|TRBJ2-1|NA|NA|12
TGTGCCAGCAGCTCGATACTTAATGAGCAGTTCTTC
CASSSILNEQFF
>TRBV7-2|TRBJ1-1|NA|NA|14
TGTGCCAGCAGCTTAGCTGGAGCTGGAACTGAAGCTTTCTTT
CASSLAGAGTEAFF
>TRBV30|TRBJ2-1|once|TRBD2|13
TGTGCCTGGAGGGCGGGAGTGGAAGGTGAGCAGTTCTTC
CAWRAGVEGEQFF
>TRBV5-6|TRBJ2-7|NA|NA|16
TGTGCCAGCAGCTTTACACCGACACCCAGCTCCTACGAGCAGTACTTC
CASSFTPTPSSYEQYF
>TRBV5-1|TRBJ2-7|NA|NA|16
TGCGCCAGCAGCTTGGATGGGTCCCAGGCAGCCTACGAGCAGTACTTC
CASSLDGSQAAYEQYF
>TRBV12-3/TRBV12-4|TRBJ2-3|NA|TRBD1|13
TGTGCCAGCAGACAGACAGGGGAAGATACGCAGTATTTT
CASRQTGEDTQYF
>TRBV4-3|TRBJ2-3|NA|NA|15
TGCGCCAGCAGCCAGGGGTTTGGGGGGGGCGATACGCAGTATTTT
CASSQGFGGGDTQYF
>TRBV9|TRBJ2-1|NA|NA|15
TGTGCCAGCAGCGTTGGACTAACCACCTACAATGAGCAGTTCTTC
CASSVGLTTYNEQFF
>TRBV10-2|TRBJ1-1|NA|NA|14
TGCGCCAGCAGTGGCTCAGGGCTAGGCACTGAAGCTTTCTTT
CASSGSGLGTEAFF
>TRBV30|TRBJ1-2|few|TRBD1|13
TGTGCCTGGCTTCCAGACAGGGGTTATGGCTACACCTTC
CAWLPDRGYGYTF